A single T cell receptor (beta chain) is shown here with its context. Antigen: not known. These data originate in a study of cytomegalovirus exposure and HLA in healthy donors. The wider study: In terms of ancestry, the Caucasian-associated cluster contained about four fifths of the roughly 400 genotyped donors. Notes on the study in general: CMV serostatus was the sole immune exposure information available. Associated with cytomegalovirus, according to the listing, were 150 to 200 TCR beta chains.

V shed 3 bases and J shed 2 bases, with 11 bases lying between them. Germline CDR1 and CDR2: KGHSH and LQKENI. The CDR3 has 14 residues. PCR primers comprised 60 Vbeta and 13 Jbeta primers. Generated by immunoSEQ multiplex PCR, the TCRdb table keeps only in-frame clones and is missing some. The sample contains 120,000 or so clones, 70% to 80% of which appear only once. The sequence was collected from a man in his late teens or twenties in good health and CMV-seronegative. This chain uses TRBV18 with TRBJ2-7, with D possibly matching TRBD2 (6 bases). The material sequenced was PBMCs. The CDR3: CASSPGIAAYEQYF. DNA of the CDR3: TGTGCCAGCTCACCTGGAATAGCGGCCTACGAGCAGTACTTC.